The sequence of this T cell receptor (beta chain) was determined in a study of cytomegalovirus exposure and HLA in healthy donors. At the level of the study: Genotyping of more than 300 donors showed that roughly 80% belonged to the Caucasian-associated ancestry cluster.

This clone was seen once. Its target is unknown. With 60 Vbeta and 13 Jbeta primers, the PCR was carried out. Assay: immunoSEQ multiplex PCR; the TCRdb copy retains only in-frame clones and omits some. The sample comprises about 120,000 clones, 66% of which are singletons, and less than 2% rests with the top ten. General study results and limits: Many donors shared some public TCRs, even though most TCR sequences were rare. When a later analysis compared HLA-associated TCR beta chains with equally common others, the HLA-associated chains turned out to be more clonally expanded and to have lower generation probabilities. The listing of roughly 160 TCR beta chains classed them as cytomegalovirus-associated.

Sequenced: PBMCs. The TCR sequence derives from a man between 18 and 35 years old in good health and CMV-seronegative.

The CDR3 reads CASRGGASGANVLTF. The CDR3 region has the DNA TGTGCCAGCAGGGGCGGGGCCTCTGGGGCCAACGTCCTGACTTTC. The J gene is TRBJ2-6, the V gene TRBV2; possible D gene TRBD2, 6 bases. This CDR3 region has 15 residues. Trimming pared 6 bases from V and 0 bases from J, leaving 9 bases between. The germline CDR1 and CDR2 sequences are SNHLY and FYNNEI.